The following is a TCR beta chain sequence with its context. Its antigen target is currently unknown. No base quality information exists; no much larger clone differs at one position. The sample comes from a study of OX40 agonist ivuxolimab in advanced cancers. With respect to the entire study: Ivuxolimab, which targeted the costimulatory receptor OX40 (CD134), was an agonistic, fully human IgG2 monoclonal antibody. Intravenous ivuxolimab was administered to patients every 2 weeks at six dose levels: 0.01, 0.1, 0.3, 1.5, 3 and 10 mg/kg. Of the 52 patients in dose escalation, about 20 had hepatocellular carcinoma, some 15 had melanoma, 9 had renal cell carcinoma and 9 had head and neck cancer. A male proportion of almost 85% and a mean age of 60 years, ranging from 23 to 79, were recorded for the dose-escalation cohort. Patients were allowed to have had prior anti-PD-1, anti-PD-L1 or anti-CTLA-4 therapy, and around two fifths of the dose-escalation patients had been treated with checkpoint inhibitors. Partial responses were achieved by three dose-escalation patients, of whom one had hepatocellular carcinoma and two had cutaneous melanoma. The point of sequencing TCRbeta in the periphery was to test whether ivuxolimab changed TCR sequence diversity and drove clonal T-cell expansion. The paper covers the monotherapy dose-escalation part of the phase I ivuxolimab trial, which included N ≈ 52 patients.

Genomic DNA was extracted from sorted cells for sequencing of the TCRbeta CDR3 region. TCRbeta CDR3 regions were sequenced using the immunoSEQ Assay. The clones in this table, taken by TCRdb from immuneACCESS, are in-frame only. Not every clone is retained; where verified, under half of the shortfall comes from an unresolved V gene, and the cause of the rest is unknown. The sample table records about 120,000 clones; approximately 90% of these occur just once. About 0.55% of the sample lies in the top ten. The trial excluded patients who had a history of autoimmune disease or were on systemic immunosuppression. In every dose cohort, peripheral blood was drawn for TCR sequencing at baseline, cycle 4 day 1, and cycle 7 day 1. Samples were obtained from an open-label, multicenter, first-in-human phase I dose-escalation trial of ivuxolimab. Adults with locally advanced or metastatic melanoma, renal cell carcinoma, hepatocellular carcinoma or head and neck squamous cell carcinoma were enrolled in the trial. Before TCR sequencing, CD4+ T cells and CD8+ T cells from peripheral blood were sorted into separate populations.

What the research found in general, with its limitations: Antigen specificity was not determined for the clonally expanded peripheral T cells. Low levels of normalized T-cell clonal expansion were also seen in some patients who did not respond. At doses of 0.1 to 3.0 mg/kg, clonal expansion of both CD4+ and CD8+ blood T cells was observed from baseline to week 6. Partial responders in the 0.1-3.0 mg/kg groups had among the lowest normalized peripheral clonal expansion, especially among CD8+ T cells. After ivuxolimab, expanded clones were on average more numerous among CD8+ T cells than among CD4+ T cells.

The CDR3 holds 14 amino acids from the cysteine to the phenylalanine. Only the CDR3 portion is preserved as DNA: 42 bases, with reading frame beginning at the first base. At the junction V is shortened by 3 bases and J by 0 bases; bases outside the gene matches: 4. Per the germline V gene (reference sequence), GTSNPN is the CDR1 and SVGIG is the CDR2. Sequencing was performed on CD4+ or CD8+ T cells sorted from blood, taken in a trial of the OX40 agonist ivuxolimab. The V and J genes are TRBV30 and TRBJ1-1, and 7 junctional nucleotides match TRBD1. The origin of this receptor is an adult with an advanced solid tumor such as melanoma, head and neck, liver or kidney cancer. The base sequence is TGTGCCTGGAGAGCGGGACAGCTGAACACTGAAGCTTTCTTT. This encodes CAWRAGQLNTEAFF.